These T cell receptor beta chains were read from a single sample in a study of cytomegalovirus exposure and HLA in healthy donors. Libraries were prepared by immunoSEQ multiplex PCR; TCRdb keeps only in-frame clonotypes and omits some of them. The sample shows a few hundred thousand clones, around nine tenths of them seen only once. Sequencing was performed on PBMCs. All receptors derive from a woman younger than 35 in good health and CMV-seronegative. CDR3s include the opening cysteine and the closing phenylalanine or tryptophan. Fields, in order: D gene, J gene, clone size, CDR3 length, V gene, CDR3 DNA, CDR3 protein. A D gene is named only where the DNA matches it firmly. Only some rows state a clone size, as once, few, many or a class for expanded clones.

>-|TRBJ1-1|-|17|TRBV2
TGTGCCAGCAGTGTCACGACAGGACGCCTCTTGAACACTGAAGCTTTCTTT
CASSVTTGRLLNTEAFF
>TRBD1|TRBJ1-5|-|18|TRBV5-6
TGTGCCAGCAGCTCATCCGGGACAGGGTTAATGAAGAGTCAGCCCCAGCATTTT
CASSSSGTGLMKSQPQHF
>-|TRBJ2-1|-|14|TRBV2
TGTGCCAGCAGTGAAGCGCGGCCATCAGGGCCCGAGTTCTTC
CASSEARPSGPEFF
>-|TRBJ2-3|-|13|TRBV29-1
TGCAGCGCTGGACAGCTGATCGGGGATACGCAGTATTTT
CSAGQLIGDTQYF
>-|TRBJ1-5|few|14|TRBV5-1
TGCGCCAGCAGCGAGGGGGGGGGCAATCAGCCCCAGCATTTT
CASSEGGGNQPQHF
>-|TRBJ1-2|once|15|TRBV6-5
TGTGCCAGCAGCCGTCGGGGGGCCTCGCCCTATGGCTACACCTTC
CASSRRGASPYGYTF
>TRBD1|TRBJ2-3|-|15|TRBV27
TGTGCCAGCAGTCCCCGGACAGGGGATTGGGATACGCAGTATTTT
CASSPRTGDWDTQYF
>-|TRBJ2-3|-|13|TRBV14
TGTGCCAGCAGCCAAGATCGGGGAGATACGCAGTATTTT
CASSQDRGDTQYF
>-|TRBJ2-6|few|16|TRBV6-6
TGTGCCAGCAGTTACGTCCGGGACTCTGGGGCCAACGTCCTGACTTTC
CASSYVRDSGANVLTF
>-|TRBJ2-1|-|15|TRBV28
TGTGCCAGCAGCCGACTACAGAGCTCCTACAATGAGCAGTTCTTC
CASSRLQSSYNEQFF
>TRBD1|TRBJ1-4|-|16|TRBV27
TGTGCCAGCAGTTTAAGGGGACAGGGTTGGGAAGAAAAACTGTTTTTT
CASSLRGQGWEEKLFF
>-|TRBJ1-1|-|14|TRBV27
TGTGCCAGCAGTTTATCTTCGTTGAACACTGAAGCTTTCTTT
CASSLSSLNTEAFF
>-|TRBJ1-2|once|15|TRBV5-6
TGTGCCAGCAGCCGCGACAGGACTTCAGCCTATGGCTACACCTTC
CASSRDRTSAYGYTF
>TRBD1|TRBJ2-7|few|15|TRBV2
TGTGCCAGCTTAGACTATCGGGACAGGGGGTTCGAGCAGTACTTC
CASLDYRDRGFEQYF
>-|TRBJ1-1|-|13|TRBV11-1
TGTGCCAGCAGCTTGGGCCCCCAGGCTGAAGCTTTCTTT
CASSLGPQAEAFF
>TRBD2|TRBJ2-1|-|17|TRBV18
TGTGCCAGCTCACCGATGGTAGCGGGAGACCTGGGCAATGAGCAGTTCTTC
CASSPMVAGDLGNEQFF
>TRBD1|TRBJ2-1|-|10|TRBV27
TGTGCCAGCGGGACAGGTCCGCAGTTCTTC
CASGTGPQFF
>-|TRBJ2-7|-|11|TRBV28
TGTGCCAGCAGTTTTTACTACGAGCAGTACTTC
CASSFYYEQYF
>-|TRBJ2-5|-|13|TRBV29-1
TGCAGCGTTGGTGTTTCAGGGTTTGAGACCCAGTACTTC
CSVGVSGFETQYF
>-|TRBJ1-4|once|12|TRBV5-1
TGCGCCATGACACTAGAGGTTGAAAAACTGTTTTTT
CAMTLEVEKLFF
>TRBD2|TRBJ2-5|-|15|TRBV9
TGTGCCAGCAGCGCCAGCGGGAAACGGGAAGAGACCCAGTACTTC
CASSASGKREETQYF
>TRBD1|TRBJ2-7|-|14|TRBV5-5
TGTGCCAGCAGCCGACAGGGGGGGTCCTACGAGCAGTACTTC
CASSRQGGSYEQYF
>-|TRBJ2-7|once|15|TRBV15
TGTGCCACCAGCAGAGATCAGGTGGGCGGGTGGGAGCAGTACTTC
CATSRDQVGGWEQYF
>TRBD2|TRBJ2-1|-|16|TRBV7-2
TGTGCCAGCAGCGGGTCACTAGCGGGTGGGGGGGATGAGCAGTTCTTC
CASSGSLAGGGDEQFF
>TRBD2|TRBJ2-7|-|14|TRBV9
TGTGCCAGCAGCGTGGCTAGCGGGAATTACGAGCAGTACTTC
CASSVASGNYEQYF
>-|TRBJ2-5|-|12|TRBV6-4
TGTGCCAGCAGTGACCAGGGAGAGACCCAGTACTTC
CASSDQGETQYF
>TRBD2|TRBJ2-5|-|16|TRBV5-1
TGCGCCAGCAGCTTGGGGACTAGCGGGAGTCAAGAGACCCAGTACTTC
CASSLGTSGSQETQYF
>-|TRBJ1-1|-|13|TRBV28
TGTGCCAGCATGCCAGGGGCTGGCACTGAAGCTTTCTTT
CASMPGAGTEAFF
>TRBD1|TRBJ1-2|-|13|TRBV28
TGTGCCAGCAGTTTTGGACAGGAGTATGGCTACACCTTC
CASSFGQEYGYTF